This TCR beta chain derives from a study of shared clonotypes between healthy human individuals (TCRdb year 2020). Study-wide context: A couple of women and three men aged 18 to 49 years were included in the cohort. For each donor, CD4 naive and CD4 memory were each given three plates, CD8 naive was given two plates, and CD8 memory was given one plate. Blood TCR repertoires of 5 or 6 healthy adults were deeply sequenced to estimate repertoire size and the extent of clonotype sharing between individuals. To increase sequencing depth and limit assay-specific biases, different laboratories used diverse techniques to prepare libraries and sequence TCR repertoires. Leukapheresis yielded between about 0.9 and 9 billion PBMCs per donor.

Using the deep immunoSEQ assay, TCR CDR3 regions were amplified from genomic DNA by multiplex PCR. Extracted genomic DNA from each cell subset was distributed evenly across all wells of several immunoSEQ 96-well plates, and each plate was treated as a replicate. Each replicate PCR for sorted subsets received approximately 220 ng genomic DNA, equal to 28,000 or so T cell genomes. Purified libraries were quantified with a Qubit 3.0 fluorometer, sized on a Bioanalyzer 2100, and re-quantified with the KAPA Library Quantification kit. Every immunoSEQ 96-well plate was sequenced on a separate single-read 150-cycle Illumina NextSeq 550 flow cell. Under the source paper's analysis protocol: Because the immunoSEQ output held only junctional sequences and lacked quality scores, the filtering could not match the filtering applied to full-length reads. Sequences were annotated with PyIR, a Python wrapper for IgBLAST v1.9, and V/J genes and CDR3 were assigned using IMGT germline references. Any read was removed if the V/J assignment was weak (E-value above 1e-6), the CDR3 was missing, or the read contained stop codons, out-of-frame junctions, or ambiguous translated residues. A V3J clonotype was defined by an identical inferred V gene, J gene, and CDR3 amino acid sequence. Percentage overlap between repertoires was calculated by dividing the number of shared unique clonotypes by the size of the smaller repertoire. Richness of each repertoire was evaluated using RTK rarefaction, the Chao1 estimator, and Recon v2.1 estimates of unobserved clonotypes. Generation probabilities for all TCRbeta clonotypes obtained by the gDNA method from a handful of donors were computed using OLGA. TCRdb's version of the immuneACCESS table is confined to in-frame rearrangements and falls short of the full clone set. An unresolved V gene accounts for under half of the shortfall where checked; the remainder is of unknown origin. The V and J calls and clone size were taken over from that table, and D and trimming were inferred from the DNA. The sample yields around 340,000 clones; 73% were counted once. The top ten hold less than 11% of the sample.

Regarding this clone: The specificity of this receptor is unknown. Per-nucleotide qualities are absent, and no much larger clonotype sits a single base away.

The CDR3 covers 15 residues, taking in both the cysteine and the phenylalanine. Only the CDR3 part of the read is kept: 45 bases, read in frame from the first base. Cut back by 1 base and 4 bases, the V and J ends lie 14 bases apart. Based on the germline V gene, the CDR1 and CDR2 sequences are MDHEN and SYDVKM. Healthy HIV-negative adults with no recently reported acute infections or vaccinations were included as donors. Every donor was a Caucasian adult residing in Nashville, Tennessee, USA. CD4+ T cells were enriched by magnetic negative selection, after which naive cells were positively selected on CD45RA and the negative fraction was taken as the memory subset. After blood collection by leukapheresis, PBMCs were isolated using Ficoll-Histopaque density gradient centrifugation and then cryopreserved in the vapor phase of liquid nitrogen. Purity and quantity of every magnetically sorted T cell population were checked by analytical flow cytometry. From each sorted fraction, genomic DNA was isolated and quantified by UV absorbance on a Nanodrop 2000c.

On the study overall, not on this receptor specifically: Larger estimated clonotype richness was generally found for naive subsets than for memory subsets. Sampling was limited to blood, and TCR repertoires in tissue likely differ from TCR repertoires in blood. The small number of donors limited the genetic and exposure-history diversity represented. Sharing across a few donors was observed for around 5% of naive CD4, under 4% of naive CD8, around 2.5% of memory CD4, and less than 0.45% of memory CD8 clonotypes. Incomplete sequencing was indicated by rarefaction of sorted-subset datasets, despite the large sequencing depth. Pairwise subsampling led to the expectation that sequencing depth would affect the degree of clonotype sharing among donors. Compared with non-shared clonotypes, clonotypes shared by all four sorted-subset donors had higher generation probabilities.

What was sequenced was memory CD4+ T cells sorted from blood. This specimen's cell subset or site label, per the study, means: CD45RA-negative fraction. Recombination connected TRBV28 to TRBJ2-7; the D gene assignment is ambiguous. The clonotype was recovered from a young man in good health. CDR3 region: CASSLSVGLSYEQYF. Read as DNA, the sequence is TGTGCCAGCAGTTTATCGGTAGGGCTAAGTTACGAGCAGTACTTC.